This T cell receptor beta chain was recovered during a study of response to subunit inactivated influenza vaccine. The V and J ends lost 5 bases and 4 bases respectively, with 12 bases between them. Per the germline V gene, CDR1 is SGHVS and CDR2 is FQNEAQ. This CDR3 spans 14 amino acids. In TCRdb, the RT-PCR reads were re-called with MiXCR into one record per CDR3 protein. The table records about 570,000 distinct CDR3 sequences, around 10% of them present only once. The same specimen was also included in a second study, on T cells expressing NK-cell markers. That paper notes: TCR beta cDNA was generated via 5'RACE template switching incorporating UMIs. Sorted CD3+CD56-NKG2C+, CD3+CD56+NKG2C+ and CD3+CD56+NKG2C- T cells supplied the TCR beta repertoires. There were seven HCMV-seropositive donors and one seronegative donor among the eight sequenced. Of the CD8+ T cell pool in about six donors, roughly 1.0-7.0% was accounted for by dominant NKG2C+ clonotypes. Once again these clonotypes came out on top in the CD3+CD56-NKG2C+ fraction of a few donors.

This sequence joins TRBV7-8 and TRBJ2-1; D unresolved. This receptor was taken from a man aged 50 to 60 who received an inactivated influenza vaccine. Sequencing used PBMCs from blood, obtained on the day of vaccination. CDR3 in amino acids: CASSTMLGYNEQFF. DNA of the CDR3: TGTGCCAGCAGCACGATGCTGGGTTACAATGAGCAGTTCTTC.